This TCR beta chain was recorded in a study of blood T cell repertoires in COVID-19. Overall study context: Samples of COVID-19 (acute and convalescent) were obtained from the United States, Italy and Spain. Sources were T cells, B-cell-depleted T cells, or PBMCs; the material itself was cDNA or gDNA.

The authors' processing: Reference gene primer amplification gave estimated nucleated cell counts. Clones were sequenced by immunoSEQ multiplex PCR, and TCRdb holds only the in-frame ones, with some missing. That table furnishes V, J and clone size, whereas the DNA furnished D and trimming. The repertoire has fewer than 300,000 clones, about 85% of them found once; the top ten carry about 0.9%. Germline CDR1 PRHDT, CDR2 FYEKMQ (reference sequence). This CDR3 contains 14 residues. V lost 5 bases, J lost 3 bases, and 6 bases stayed unmatched. The clonotype was recovered from a human donor with COVID-19, enrolled during active disease. The donor label of this sample is uncertain. The material sequenced was peripheral blood. The gene calls are TRBV13 and TRBJ2-7; 8 bases fit TRBD1. The CDR3 spells CASSPRQGIYEQYF. The CDR3 coding sequence is TGTGCCAGCAGCCCCCGACAGGGGATCTACGAGCAGTACTTC.